This T cell receptor (beta chain) was identified during a study of T cell changes during pregnancy in multiple sclerosis. The data were produced by immunoSEQ multiplex PCR, yet TCRdb's version contains in-frame clones alone and is incomplete. Of approximately 34,000 clones listed, roughly 90% were seen once; the top ten hold about 5%. With 0 bases removed from V and 3 bases from J, the gap between germline ends came to 9 bases. Germline V gene sequence: CDR1 ENHRY, CDR2 SYGVKD. There are 14 residues in the CDR3. The chain has TRBV10-3 and TRBJ2-7; perhaps TRBD2 as D (6 bases). The clonotype originates from a female donor with multiple sclerosis, enrolled in a pregnancy study. Sequencing was performed on CD8+ T cells from peripheral blood mononuclear cells, taken after pregnancy. Written as DNA, the CDR3 is TGTGCCATCAGTGAGTCGGGGACTGACTACGAGCAGTACTTC. It specifies CAISESGTDYEQYF.